This T cell receptor beta chain emerged from a study of blood T cell repertoires in COVID-19. Germline V gene lookup returns CDR1 SEHNR and CDR2 FQNEAQ (reference sequence). With 5 bases clipped from V and 3 bases from J, the junction kept 4 bases outside the gene matches. CDR3 length equals 15 residues. This clone appeared a single time. Measured with immunoSEQ multiplex PCR; TCRdb has only the in-frame clones, and not every one. The data contain fewer than 150,000 clones, around four fifths of them singletons. The sequence was collected from a man in his thirties or forties who had recovered from COVID-19. Specimen: PBMCs or T cells enriched from blood (not recorded which). This chain connects TRBV7-9 to TRBJ2-5, with TRBD2 matching over 12 bases. The CDR3 DNA sequence: TGTGCCAGCAGCCACCTAGCGGGAGGGAAAGAGACCCAGTACTTC. Translating it yields CASSHLAGGKETQYF.